This T cell receptor beta chain was recovered during a study of synovial regulatory T cells in juvenile arthritis. Overall study results and limits: TCR diversity was lower in inflammation-associated blood Treg cells than in other blood Treg cells.

Sequenced by immunoSEQ multiplex PCR; TCRdb stores in-frame clones only, minus some. Its table records about 850 clones. The CDR3 is 14 amino acids. DNA is not on record. Germline V gene lookup returns CDR1 SEHNR and CDR2 FQNEAQ (reference sequence). This clone is labeled large based on frequency. Its antigen is unknown. The iaTreg subset was defined as HLA-DR+ Treg cells. The V call is TRBV7-9, the J call TRBJ1-4. Material for sequencing was Treg cells from blood. Indicated subset: HLA-DR+ inflammation-associated blood Treg cells. This TCR derives from a donor aged 2-30 years with juvenile idiopathic arthritis. CDR3 amino acids: CASSLGATNEKLFF.